This T cell receptor beta chain appears in the sequencing data of a study of T cell repertoires in cytomegalovirus infection. Germline trimming cut 4 bases from V and 0 bases from J; bases unmatched to any gene: 5. This CDR3 has 17 amino acids. Germline assignment: CDR1 MNHNY and CDR2 SVGAGI (reference sequence). TCRdb reanalysed the reads using MiXCR and keeps one entry per CDR3 protein. The sample lists approximately 180,000 distinct CDR3 sequences, roughly 19% seen once, with around 3.2% in the top ten. This clonotype was obtained from a human donor in good health (CMV status not recorded). Some clones in this sample may be carry-over from other donors' samples. The chain joins TRBV6-6 to TRBJ1-3, with 11 bases aligning to TRBD1. The sequencing sample was made of PBMCs. The CDR3 protein is CASSSGDRGFSGNTIYF. The DNA of the CDR3 is TGTGCCAGCAGTTCCGGGGACAGGGGGTTCTCTGGAAACACCATATATTTT.